There are a few counts of the clone carrying this T cell receptor beta chain. Antigen: not known. This record belongs to a study of radiation and T cells in renal cell carcinoma. Study-wide points: Top tumor clonotypes rose in blood 2 weeks post-radiation, then contracted. Pretreatment tumor biopsies were lacking, so baseline clonotypes are unknown.

This CDR3 region has 14 residues. V was shortened by 1 base and J by 6 bases, with 12 bases between the two germline ends. In germline, CDR1 is MNHEY, CDR2 SMNVEV (reference sequence). Time point specified: blood 4 weeks post-SBRT, at nephrectomy. Treatment denoted: 15 Gy SBRT to primary tumor, nephrectomy 4 weeks later. Nephrectomy followed 15 Gy stereotactic body radiation by 4 weeks. The patient's renal cell carcinoma had clear cell pathology. Method: immunoSEQ multiplex PCR; TCRdb's copy keeps in-frame clones and lacks some. The sample consists of 140,000 to 150,000 clones, around 88% of them appearing once.

This TCR was sampled from a woman in her forties or fifties with renal cell carcinoma. The rearrangement uses TRBV27 and TRBJ1-1; possible D gene TRBD1, 5 bases. Sequences were derived from blood, sampled from a patient whose treatment included radiotherapy and nephrectomy. The CDR3 reads CASSLLSGGSEAFF. CDR3 coding DNA: TGTGCCAGCAGTTTATTGTCCGGGGGGTCTGAAGCTTTCTTT.